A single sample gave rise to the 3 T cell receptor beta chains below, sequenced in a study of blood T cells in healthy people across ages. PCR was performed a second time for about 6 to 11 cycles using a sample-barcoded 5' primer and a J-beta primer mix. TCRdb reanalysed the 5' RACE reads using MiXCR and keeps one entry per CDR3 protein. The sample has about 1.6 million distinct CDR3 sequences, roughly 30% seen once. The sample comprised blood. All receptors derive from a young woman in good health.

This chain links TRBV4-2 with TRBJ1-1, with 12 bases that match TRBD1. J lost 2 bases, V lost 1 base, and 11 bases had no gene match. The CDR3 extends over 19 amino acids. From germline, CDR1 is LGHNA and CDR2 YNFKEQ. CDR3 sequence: CASSQGWTGTGGVNTEAFF. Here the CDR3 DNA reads TGTGCCAGCAGCCAAGGGTGGACCGGGACAGGGGGCGTAAACACTGAAGCTTTCTTT.

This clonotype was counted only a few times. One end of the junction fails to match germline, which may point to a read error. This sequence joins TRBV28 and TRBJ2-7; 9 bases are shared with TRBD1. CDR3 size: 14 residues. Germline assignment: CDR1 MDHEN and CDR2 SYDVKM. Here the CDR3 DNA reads TGTGCCGGCAGCGCCGGGACAGGGAGCTACGAGCAGTACTTC. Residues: CAGSAGTGSYEQYF.

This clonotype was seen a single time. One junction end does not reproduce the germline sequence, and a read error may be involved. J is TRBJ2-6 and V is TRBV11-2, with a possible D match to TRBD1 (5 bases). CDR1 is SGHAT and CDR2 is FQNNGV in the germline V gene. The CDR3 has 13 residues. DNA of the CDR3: TGTGCCAGCAGGATGGCTGGGGCCAACATCCTGACTTTC. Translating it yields CASRMAGANILTF.